This T cell receptor beta chain comes out of a study of blood T cells in healthy people across ages (dated by TCRdb to about 2015). Turning to the overall study: In model experiments, template switching captured roughly one uniquely barcoded TCR beta cDNA molecule for every two T cells. Using deep sequencing normalized with unique cDNA molecular identifiers, the study measured how TCR beta repertoire diversity changes with age. Donors were grouped into four age groups: young (average 16 years), middle-aged (around 39), aged (around 66) and long-lived (approximately 78). To avoid experimental bias, donors of different ages were randomly spread across the sequencing lanes. For two donors (one aged 18 to 29 and one aged 80 or older), the study analyzed two additional independent replicas of 1 million unique cDNA reads from the same blood draw. Study-wide conclusions, independent of this receptor: Since profiling was done on bulk unsorted PBMCs, naive and antigen-experienced compartments could not be conclusively compared. Observed TCR beta diversity per million T cells fell roughly linearly with age, and a significant reduction was already apparent by age approximately 41. Estimates of total diversity from one million sequenced T cells were regarded as lower bounds and underestimates. Compared with the aged group, more naive CD4+ T cells, fewer expanded clones and increased TCR diversity were shown by the long-lived group, suggesting age selection. Donor CMV infection status was unknown, potentially confounding age-related changes in expanded clonotypes. The percentage of naive T cells measured by flow cytometry correlated strongly with observed TCR beta diversity.

Receptor amplification or capture employed 5' RACE. Sequencing used an Illumina HiSeq 2500. A second roughly 7 to 11 cycle PCR used a sample-barcoded 5' primer and a J-beta primer mix. A template-switch 5' adaptor carrying 12 random nucleotides introduced a unique molecular identifier onto each TCR beta cDNA molecule. Each sample yielded at least 3 million CDR3-containing paired-end reads. First-strand cDNA synthesis was performed from all RNA using the Mint cDNA synthesis kit, with priming by a TRBC-specific oligonucleotide. After uracil-DNA glycosylase treatment, a first 18-cycle PCR used universal primers M1SS and BC2_uni_R on all cDNA. Concerning the study's data processing: For normalization, 1 million high-quality reads, each with a distinct molecular identifier, were randomly selected from each sample. Instead of being binned into consensus sequences, reads that shared molecular identifiers were thrown out. MiTCR, run with a Q25 quality threshold and the strictest error-elimination algorithm, handled CDR3 identification, clonotype clustering and error correction. A nonparametric unseen species model using Euler transformation provided a lower-bound estimate of total TCR beta diversity. TCRdb redid the processing of the public reads, applying fastp at Q25 and MiXCR, and retained in-frame beta chains. Identical CDR3 protein sequences are pooled into one entry, listed with their most common genes and DNA. None of the V and J calls come from the authors' own analysis; TCRdb made them. Across this sample there are 1.2 million to 1.5 million distinct CDR3 sequences, with 55% to 75% seen only once. The ten most abundant clones make up about 6.3% of the sample.

The donors were 40 or so Caucasian individuals from Russia, aged roughly 6 to 90 years, who were systemically healthy. Each donor gave around 9.9 milliliters of peripheral blood, collected into EDTA-treated Vacutainer tubes. PBMCs were isolated by Ficoll-Paque density-gradient centrifugation, with at least 6.5 million obtained per sample. Trizol reagent was used to extract total RNA from the PBMCs, yielding at least 5.5 micrograms per sample. The percentages of naive CD45RAhigh/CD27high T cells were determined by flow cytometry on a PBMC aliquot from every donor. A word on this clonotype: Its antigen remains undetermined. No much larger clonotype is one base removed from it; base qualities were not supplied.

Reading from cysteine to phenylalanine, the CDR3 counts 15 amino acids. Just CDR3 DNA is preserved here, 45 bases in frame from base 1. V sheds 4 bases and J sheds 4 bases, leaving 14 bases between their ends. The sequence links TRBV12-3 or TRBV12-4 to TRBJ1-3; confidence is insufficient to name the D gene. Source material: blood. This receptor was obtained from a man younger than 35 in good health. CDR3 reads: CASSSRMGTGNTIYF. The sequence in DNA is TGTGCCAGCAGTTCCCGGATGGGCACGGGAAACACCATATATTTT.